This T cell receptor beta chain was sequenced during a study of technical replicates of blood from a handful of donors. Assay used: immunoSEQ multiplex PCR; TCRdb lists only in-frame clones, some missing. The sample consists of some 70,000 clones, approximately 97% of them appearing once. Germline lookup yields CDR1 MNHEY and CDR2 SMNVEV (reference sequence). V was clipped by 2 bases and J by 4 bases; unmatched bases: 1. The CDR3 is 14 amino acids. The sample consisted of T cells isolated from PBMCs. The clonotype originates from a human donor in good health. The chain joins TRBV27 to TRBJ2-1, with 8 bases fitting TRBD1. Here the CDR3 reads CASSLQGAYNEQFF. The CDR3 region has the DNA TGTGCCAGCAGTTTACAGGGGGCGTACAATGAGCAGTTCTTC.